Below, 6 T cell receptor beta chains from the same sample are listed, as sequenced in a study of monozygotic twins with cystic fibrosis. The assay was immunoSEQ multiplex PCR, and TCRdb's table has in-frame clones only and misses some. In the table there are 15,000 to 20,000 clones, 91% of which are singletons. Sequenced input: blood. Receptor source: a girl aged 2 to 9 with cystic fibrosis.

This chain uses TRBV2 with TRBJ2-2; D is unresolved. The CDR3 has 15 residues. Germline V gene lookup returns CDR1 SNHLY and CDR2 FYNNEI. The germline V and J ends were trimmed by 3 bases and 4 bases, with 12 bases remaining between them. DNA for the CDR3: TGTGCCAGCAGTGACCCAACCCCGAGCACCGGGGAGCTGTTTTTT. Amino acid sequence: CASSDPTPSTGELFF.

The V call is TRBV11-2, the J call TRBJ1-2; weak D call: TRBD1 (5 bases). Germline CDR1 and CDR2: SGHAT and FQNNGV. This CDR3 is built from 15 residues. V lost 0 bases, J lost 8 bases, and 16 bases lay in between. This CDR3 is CASSLDSSGTTGYTF. The CDR3 nucleotides read TGTGCCAGCAGCTTAGATAGTTCGGGGACGACCGGCTACACCTTC.

The CDR3 reads CASSSRVRIDNEQFF. The CDR3 DNA reads as TGTGCCAGCAGTTCCCGGGTTCGGATTGACAATGAGCAGTTCTTC. The chain joins TRBV28 to TRBJ2-1; D gene uncertain. CDR3 length: 15 amino acids. Germline CDR1 is MDHEN and CDR2 is SYDVKM. Trimming cost V 4 bases and J 5 bases, with 15 bases left between them.

This chain joins TRBV6-5 and TRBJ1-1, with D hard to call. CDR1 and CDR2 from the germline V gene are MNHEY and SVGAGI. Trimming removed 2 bases at V and 3 bases at J, with 7 bases between. The CDR3 has 13 residues. CDR3 coding DNA: TGTGCCAGCAGTTACGGGAGATACACTGAAGCTTTCTTT. This gives the protein CASSYGRYTEAFF.

In DNA, the CDR3 is TGTGCCAGCAGTGATAGTCAAGACCTGGTTCCGGCCCTCCACTTT. Translated: CASSDSQDLVPALHF. V is TRBV2 and J is TRBJ1-6; D is ambiguous. The CDR3 has 15 amino acids. V lost 3 bases, J lost 14 bases, and 20 bases lay in between. Per the germline V gene, CDR1 is SNHLY and CDR2 is FYNNEI.

CDR3 coding DNA: TGTGCCAGCAGCTTATCCGGGACTAGCGGATTGCCCTACAATGAGCAGTTCTTC. It encodes CASSLSGTSGLPYNEQFF. The rearrangement joins TRBV7-6 to TRBJ2-1, with 11 nucleotides matching TRBD2. With 2 bases clipped from V and 2 bases from J, the junction kept 8 bases outside the gene matches. Germline V gene sequence: CDR1 SGHVS, CDR2 FNYEAQ. The CDR3 runs to 18 residues.